These 6 T cell receptor beta chains originate from one sample sequenced in a study of T cells in localized non-small cell lung cancer. Generated by immunoSEQ multiplex PCR, the TCRdb table keeps only in-frame clones and is missing some. The top ten hold about 20% of the sample, which has about 59,000 clones, over 85% seen once. The source was peripheral blood, collected before any cancer treatment. The source of these receptors is a man aged 35 to 69 with stage I squamous cell lung carcinoma.

The chain has TRBV7-9 and TRBJ2-3; 10 nucleotides align to TRBD2. Germline CDR1 is SEHNR and CDR2 is FQNEAQ (reference sequence). The CDR3 totals 16 residues. The J segment lost 3 bases and the V segment lost 5 bases, leaving 8 bases of the junction unmatched. For the CDR3, the DNA is TGTGCCAGCAGCCACCTACAAGCGGGAGGGACAGATACGCAGTATTTT. It yields the protein CASSHLQAGGTDTQYF. The full variable domain, rest sourced from reference TRBV7-9 and TRBJ2-3, is DTGVSQNPRHKITKRGQNVTFRCDPISEHNRLYWYRQTLGQGPEFLTYFQNEAQLEKSRLLSDRFSAERPKGSFSTLEIQRTEQGDSAMYLCASSHLQAGGTDTQYFGPGTRLTVL.

The CDR3 spells CASLQGVTEAFF. The CDR3 nucleotides read TGTGCCAGCCTGCAGGGGGTCACTGAAGCTTTCTTT. The genes are TRBV2 and TRBJ1-1; 7 bases are shared with TRBD1. The V gene's germline CDR1 is SNHLY and CDR2 FYNNEI. CDR3 size: 12 residues. The V gene end was trimmed by 8 bases and the J gene end by 4 bases; junction bases not matched to a gene: 4.

A single count supports this clone. The chain has TRBV4-2 and TRBJ1-2, with TRBD1 matching 7 bases. The germline CDR1 and CDR2 sequences are LGHNA and YNFKEQ. J lost 6 bases, V lost 0 bases, and 4 bases had no gene match. The CDR3 consists of 14 residues. The CDR3, as DNA: TGTGCCAGCAGCCAAGAAACAGGGGTTAATGGCTACACCTTC. It specifies CASSQETGVNGYTF.

The rearrangement uses TRBV6-6 and TRBJ2-5, with TRBD2 identical over 7 bases. This CDR3 contains 16 residues. The ends lost 2 bases at V and 2 bases at J; junction bases unmatched: 8. Germline-derived CDR1 and CDR2 are MNHNY and SVGAGI (reference sequence). This CDR3 reads CASSYPRGLLQETQYF. The CDR3 region has the DNA TGTGCCAGCAGTTACCCCCGGGGACTACTACAAGAGACCCAGTACTTC.

The V call is TRBV5-1, the J call TRBJ1-1, with 7 bases identical to TRBD1. Per the germline V gene, CDR1 is SGHRS and CDR2 is YFSETQ. J was trimmed by 10 bases and V by 0 bases; bases with no gene match: 12. The CDR3 sequence is 15 residues long. The CDR3 coding sequence is TGCGCCAGCAGCTTGGGATGGGACAGCCAGCCATCAGCTTTCTTT. It is translated as CASSLGWDSQPSAFF.

The chain carries TRBV25-1 and TRBJ1-3; the D is unclear. Germline CDR1 and CDR2: MGHDK and SYGVNS. V dropped 2 bases and J dropped 4 bases, with 15 bases sitting between them. The CDR3 length is 16 residues. CDR3 sequence reads: CASSEGGQRRGNTIYF. The CDR3 bases are TGTGCCAGCAGTGAAGGTGGGCAGAGAAGAGGAAACACCATATATTTT.